This T cell receptor beta chain was sequenced for a study of shared clonotypes between healthy human individuals. Overall study findings and caveats: Shared clonotypes across all four donors exceeded non-shared ones in generation probability.

The protocol was immunoSEQ multiplex PCR, while the TCRdb copy is restricted to in-frame clones and leaves out a portion. The sample yields fewer than 850,000 clones, about 78% seen once. As for this clone: The target antigen is unknown.

CDR3 length: 14 residues. V was pared by 9 bases and J by 0 bases, with 12 bases between. From germline, CDR1 is LNHDA and CDR2 SQIVND (reference sequence). The chain has TRBV19 and TRBJ1-3; possibly TRBD1 for D (5 bases). The source of this sequence is a young woman in good health. Input material: memory CD4+ T cells sorted from blood. Regarding subset: CD45RA-negative fraction. The CDR3, as DNA: TGTGCCAGCTACAGGTCCGGCTCTGGAAACACCATATATTTT. Residues: CASYRSGSGNTIYF.